Presented here are 5 T cell receptor beta chains from one specimen sequenced in a study of CXCR3-negative and CXCR3-positive naive CD8 T cells. Study-level findings and limits: CXCR3-positive naive cells had TRB CDR3s that were more hydrophobic than CXCR3-negative naive cells had.

What these receptors recognize is not known. Via 5' RACE with UMI labels, TRB cDNA libraries were prepared. TCRdb processed the 5' RACE reads again and assigns one entry to each CDR3 protein, with no DNA. The sample's table shows some 110,000 distinct CDR3 sequences. The sequenced sample was naive CXCR3+ CD8+ T cells from blood. Subset described: CD45RO-CCR7+CD27+CD95- naive CD8+ T cells expressing CXCR3 (TNR3+). These receptors originate from a human donor in good health. Some clones in this sample may be carry-over from other donors' samples.

The chain carries TRBV4-2 and TRBJ2-1; TCRdb lists TRBD1, though no DNA is available to test this call. This CDR3 comprises 16 residues. Germline V gene data show CDR1 as LGHNA and CDR2 as YNFKEQ. CDR3 residues: CASSQGRGSNYNEQFF.

V gene TRBV3-1 combines with J gene TRBJ2-1; TCRdb picks TRBD2, but there is no DNA to check that call. The CDR3 totals 16 residues. The germline gives CDR1 LGHDT, CDR2 YNNKEL (reference sequence). This CDR3 reads CASSQEERGYYNEQFF.

The chain joins TRBV5-1 to TRBJ1-1; TCRdb selects TRBD1, and the lack of DNA leaves this call unchecked. Germline assignment: CDR1 SGHRS and CDR2 YFSETQ. The CDR3 has 14 residues. This CDR3 reads CASSPTGWGTEAFF.

The chain carries TRBV5-4 and TRBJ2-1; absent DNA, TCRdb's TRBD2 call cannot be checked. Germline CDR1 and CDR2: SGHNT and YYREEE (reference sequence). This CDR3 contains 16 residues. The CDR3 is CASRSEGTSGDNEQFF.

This chain joins TRBV20-1 and TRBJ2-7; TCRdb gives TRBD1 as the D gene, but with no DNA this cannot be confirmed. The CDR3 spans 16 residues. CDR1 and CDR2 from the germline V gene are DFQATT and SNEGSKA (reference sequence). CDR3: CSARDRLEGEAYEQYF.